The clone carrying this T cell receptor (beta chain) was counted only a few times. V lost 6 bases and J 15 bases, leaving 15 bases between the germline ends. There are 11 residues in the CDR3. This sample was included in a study of T-cell memory formation after mild COVID-19. MiXCR, applied by TCRdb to the 5' RACE reads, yields one record per CDR3 protein. The sample includes about 110,000 distinct CDR3 sequences, 15% to 20% seen only once; the top ten take around 5.5%. J is TRBJ2-1 and V is TRBV12-3 or TRBV12-4; D gene unclear. The sequence derives from a young man who had mild COVID-19 (a few samples of this study predate the infection). Cell type and time point are not known. Sample: PBMCs or a T cell subset sorted from them (not recorded which). CDR3 residues: CASRDLAGLFF. In DNA form, the CDR3 reads TGTGCCAGCAGGGACCTGGCTGGGCTGTTCTTC.